The 21 T cell receptor beta chains below come from one sample, sequenced in a study of control samples from healthy donors and cancer patients. Measured with immunoSEQ multiplex PCR; TCRdb has only the in-frame clones, and not every one. The data hold about 160,000 clones, with 94% observed a single time. Specimen: blood. The source is a woman in her thirties or forties in good health.

CDR3 nucleotide sequence: TGTGCCAGCAGTACTTCCTACGAGCAGTACTTC. Amino acids: CASSTSYEQYF. The V call is TRBV27, the J call TRBJ2-7; D remains ambiguous. The CDR3 contains 11 residues. Germline lookup yields CDR1 MNHEY and CDR2 SMNVEV (reference sequence). The ends were cut back, 5 bases at V and 1 base at J, with 3 bases in the middle.

The chain has TRBV9 and TRBJ1-3; D may be TRBD1 (6 bases). The CDR3 sequence is 15 residues long. Germline V gene lookup returns CDR1 SGDLS and CDR2 YYNGEE. Trimming took 0 bases from V and 3 from J, leaving 10 bases between them. The CDR3 is CASSVDRGSGNTIYF. CDR3 DNA sequence: TGTGCCAGCAGCGTAGATAGGGGGAGTGGAAACACCATATATTTT.

A remark on this clone: The sample contains more than one DNA sequence encoding this CDR3. The CDR3 region is CASSPAGLNTEAFF. The CDR3 DNA reads TGTGCCAGCTCACCTGCAGGGCTGAACACTGAAGCTTTCTTT. The J gene is TRBJ1-1, the V gene TRBV18, with D possibly matching TRBD1 (5 bases). CDR3 length equals 14 residues. Germline CDR1 reads KGHSH; CDR2 reads LQKENI. V lost 3 bases and J 0 bases, leaving 8 bases between the germline ends.

The chain has TRBV6-2 or TRBV6-3 and TRBJ1-6; 10 nucleotides match TRBD1. The germline V gene has CDR1 MNHEY and CDR2 SVGEGT. The V segment lost 5 bases and the J segment 7 bases; nucleotides outside the gene matches: 8. The CDR3 consists of 16 residues. This chain's CDR3 is CASSTIWDRGNSPLHF. The CDR3 region has the DNA TGTGCCAGCAGTACTATTTGGGACAGGGGAAATTCACCCCTCCACTTT.

The chain has TRBV7-6 and TRBJ2-1; the D gene is possibly TRBD1 (6 bases). Germline V gives CDR1 SGHVS, CDR2 FNYEAQ. The CDR3 runs 15 residues. With 1 base removed from V and 9 bases from J, the gap between germline ends came to 16 bases. The CDR3 sequence is CASSLEGVAEAEQFF. The CDR3 DNA is TGTGCCAGCAGCTTAGAGGGGGTAGCTGAGGCTGAGCAGTTCTTC. The whole variable domain, filled in from reference TRBV7-6 and TRBJ2-1, reads GAGVSQSPRYKVTKRGQDVALRCDPISGHVSLYWYRQALGQGPEFLTYFNYEAQQDKSGLPNDRFSAERPEGSISTLTIQRTEQRDSAMYRCASSLEGVAEAEQFFGPGTRLTVL.

The CDR3 loop reads CASSLGGFSGNTIYF. The CDR3 nucleotides are TGTGCCAGCAGCTTAGGTGGCTTCTCTGGAAACACCATATATTTT. The chain uses TRBV13 and TRBJ1-3; no clear D. Trimming removed 0 bases at V and 0 bases at J, with 6 bases between. CDR1 PRHDT and CDR2 FYEKMQ come from the germline V gene (reference sequence). The CDR3 extends over 15 amino acids.

V and J are TRBV3-1 (or the pseudogene TRBV3-2) and TRBJ2-2; 11 nucleotides match TRBD2. With V trimmed by 3 bases and J by 3 bases, 6 bases remained unmatched. The germline gives CDR1 LGHDT, CDR2 YNNKEL (reference sequence). The CDR3 is 17 residues long. As DNA, the CDR3 is TGTGCCAGCAGCCATTCGCGACTAGCGGGGTACACCGGGGAGCTGTTTTTT. Protein: CASSHSRLAGYTGELFF.

The chain combines TRBV4-1 with TRBJ2-1, with D possibly matching TRBD2 (6 bases). Per germline, CDR1 MGHRA and CDR2 YSYEKL. Trimming left V 7 bases short and J 0 bases short, with 13 bases between. The CDR3 runs 15 residues. The CDR3 DNA is TGCGCCAGCAAGACTAGTGCGAGCTCCTACAATGAGCAGTTCTTC. Protein sequence: CASKTSASSYNEQFF.

This chain links TRBV11-2 with TRBJ2-2; tentative D call: TRBD1 (6 bases). V lost 2 bases, J lost 4 bases, and 11 bases lay in between. The CDR3 spans 15 residues. Per germline, CDR1 SGHAT and CDR2 FQNNGV. The CDR3: CASSLSRQVTGELFF. CDR3 coding DNA: TGTGCCAGCAGCTTAAGTAGACAGGTCACCGGGGAGCTGTTTTTT.

J is TRBJ1-5 and V is TRBV18; TRBD1 is a possible D gene (5 bases). There are 14 residues in the CDR3. Trimming removed 2 bases at V and 5 bases at J, with 10 bases between. CDR1 is KGHSH, CDR2 LQKENI, per germline. CDR3 sequence reads: CASSPWGGDQPQHF. The DNA of the CDR3 is TGTGCCAGCTCACCATGGGGGGGGGATCAGCCCCAGCATTTT.

The chain recombines TRBV27 with TRBJ1-3; D not resolved. Trimming took 3 bases from V and 8 from J, leaving 11 bases between them. There are 13 residues in the CDR3. Germline CDR1 is MNHEY and CDR2 is SMNVEV (reference sequence). CDR3 amino acids: CASSFRTGYTIYF. CDR3 nucleotide sequence: TGTGCCAGCAGTTTTCGGACGGGGTACACCATATATTTT.

The chain joins TRBV9 to TRBJ2-3; D perhaps matches TRBD1 (5 bases). Trimming removed 2 bases from V and 10 bases from J, with 14 bases in between. Germline V gene lookup returns CDR1 SGDLS and CDR2 YYNGEE. The CDR3 contains 13 residues. The CDR3 DNA is TGTGCCAGCAGCGTTTCATCCAGGGATCCGCAGTATTTT. Translated: CASSVSSRDPQYF.

This chain uses TRBV18 with TRBJ1-5; D gene ambiguous. V was cut by 2 bases and J by 7 bases, with 9 bases left in between. Germline V gives CDR1 KGHSH, CDR2 LQKENI. The CDR3 spans 13 residues. CDR3 in amino acids: CASSPDVNQPQHF. CDR3 nucleotides: TGTGCCAGCTCACCAGACGTAAACCAGCCCCAGCATTTT.

V gene TRBV3-1 (or the pseudogene TRBV3-2) combines with J gene TRBJ2-2, with D possibly TRBD1 on 6 matching bases. With 0 bases removed from V and 0 bases from J, the gap between germline ends came to 17 bases. Germline lookup yields CDR1 LGHDT and CDR2 YNNKEL (reference sequence). The CDR3 consists of 19 residues. The CDR3 sequence: CASSQDRGQRRSNTGELFF. CDR3 DNA sequence: TGTGCCAGCAGCCAAGACAGGGGCCAGCGGAGATCGAACACCGGGGAGCTGTTTTTT.

This clone came up once. This sequence joins TRBV5-1 and TRBJ1-6; D is possibly TRBD1 (5 bases). The CDR3 runs 15 residues. V was pared by 8 bases and J by 0 bases, with 12 bases between. Germline V gene data show CDR1 as SGHRS and CDR2 as YFSETQ. CDR3 sequence: CASGQGVSYNSPLHF. CDR3 in DNA: TGCGCCAGTGGCCAAGGGGTCTCCTATAATTCACCCCTCCACTTT.

The sample holds a few counts of this clone. V gene TRBV6-5 combines with J gene TRBJ1-3, with TRBD1 matching 7 bases. CDR1 is MNHEY, CDR2 SVGAGI, per germline. V lost 6 bases to trimming and J lost 4 bases; unmatched junction nucleotides: 9. The CDR3 is made up of 15 amino acids. The CDR3 here is CASRSDRDGGNTIYF. In DNA, the CDR3 is TGTGCCAGCAGATCCGACAGGGATGGCGGAAACACCATATATTTT.

J is TRBJ1-1 and V is TRBV20-1; D unclear. The CDR3 sequence is 15 residues long. Looked up from germline, CDR1 is DFQATT and CDR2 is SNEGSKA (reference sequence). V lost 3 bases to trimming and J lost 0 bases, with 14 bases between them. CDR3 sequence reads: CSASFTTGMNTEAFF. DNA for the CDR3: TGCAGTGCTAGTTTTACAACCGGCATGAACACTGAAGCTTTCTTT.

The chain has TRBV6-2 or TRBV6-3 and TRBJ1-2; no definite D call. This CDR3 contains 12 residues. Deletions cut 4 bases from V and 4 bases from J, with 7 bases between. CDR1 MNHEY and CDR2 SVGEGT come from the germline V gene. The CDR3 is CASSWAGYGYTF. CDR3 nucleotide sequence: TGTGCCAGCAGTTGGGCGGGCTATGGCTACACCTTC.

V is TRBV27 and J is TRBJ1-1; 7 bases fit TRBD1. CDR1 is MNHEY, CDR2 SMNVEV, per germline (reference sequence). This CDR3 is 14 amino acids long. Trimming removed 2 bases from V and 11 bases from J; junction bases left unmatched: 11. The CDR3 DNA reads TGTGCCAGCAGTTTAACAGGGGAGGCTGGTCAGGCTTTCTTT. Translating it yields CASSLTGEAGQAFF.

The chain combines TRBV4-3 with TRBJ2-6; D possibly uses TRBD1 or TRBD2 (5 bases each). CDR3 length: 16 residues. CDR1 is LGHNA and CDR2 is YSLEER in the germline V gene. The V end lost 5 bases, the J end lost 4 bases, and 15 bases lay between the germline ends. As DNA, the CDR3 is TGCGCCAGCAGCGCAACTCCCTGGGACGGGGCCAACGTCCTGACTTTC. Protein product: CASSATPWDGANVLTF.

J is TRBJ2-1 and V is TRBV4-1, with 10 positions matching TRBD2. Germline CDR1 and CDR2: MGHRA and YSYEKL. V shed 3 bases and J 6 bases; nucleotides not matched to a gene: 8. CDR3 size: 16 residues. This chain's CDR3 is CASSQRRTSGFNEQFF. DNA of the CDR3: TGCGCCAGCAGCCAGCGTCGGACTAGCGGTTTCAATGAGCAGTTCTTC.